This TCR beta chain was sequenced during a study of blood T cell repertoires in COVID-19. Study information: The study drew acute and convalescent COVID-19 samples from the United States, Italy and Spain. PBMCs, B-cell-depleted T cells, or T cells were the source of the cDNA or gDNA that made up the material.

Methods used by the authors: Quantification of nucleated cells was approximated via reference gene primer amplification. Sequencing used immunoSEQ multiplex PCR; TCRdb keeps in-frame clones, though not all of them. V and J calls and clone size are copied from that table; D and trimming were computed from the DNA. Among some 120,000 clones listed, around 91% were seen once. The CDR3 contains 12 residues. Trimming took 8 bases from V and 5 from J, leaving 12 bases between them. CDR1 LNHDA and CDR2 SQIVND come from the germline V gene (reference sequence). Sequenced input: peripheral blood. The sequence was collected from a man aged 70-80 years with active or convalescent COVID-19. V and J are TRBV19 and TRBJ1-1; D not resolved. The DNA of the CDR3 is TGTGCCAGTGCACAACCGGGGACTGAAGCTTTCTTT. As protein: CASAQPGTEAFF.